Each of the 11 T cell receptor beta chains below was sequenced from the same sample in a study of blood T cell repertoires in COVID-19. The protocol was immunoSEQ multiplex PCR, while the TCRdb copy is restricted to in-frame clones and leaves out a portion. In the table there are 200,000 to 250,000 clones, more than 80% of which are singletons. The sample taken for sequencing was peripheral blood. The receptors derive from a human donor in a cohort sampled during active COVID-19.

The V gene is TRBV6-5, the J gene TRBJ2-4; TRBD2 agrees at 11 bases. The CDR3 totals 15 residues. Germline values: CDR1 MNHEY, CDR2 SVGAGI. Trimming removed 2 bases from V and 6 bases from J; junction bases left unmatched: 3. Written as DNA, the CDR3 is TGTGCCAGCAGTTACGGGACTAGCGGATTAAACATTCAGTACTTC. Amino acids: CASSYGTSGLNIQYF.

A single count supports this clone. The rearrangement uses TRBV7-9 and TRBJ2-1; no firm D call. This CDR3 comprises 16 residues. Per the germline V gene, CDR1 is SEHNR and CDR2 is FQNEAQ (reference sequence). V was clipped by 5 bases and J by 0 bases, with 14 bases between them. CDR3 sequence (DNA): TGTGCCAGCAGCCCGAGCCTGTTGAGCTCCTACAATGAGCAGTTCTTC. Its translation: CASSPSLLSSYNEQFF.

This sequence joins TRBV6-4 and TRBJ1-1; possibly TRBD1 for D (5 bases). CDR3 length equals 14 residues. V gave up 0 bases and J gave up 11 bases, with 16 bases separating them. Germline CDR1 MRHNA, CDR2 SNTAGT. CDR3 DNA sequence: TGTGCCAGCAGTGACTCAGGGCAGGGTGGGTACGCTTTCTTT. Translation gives CASSDSGQGGYAFF.

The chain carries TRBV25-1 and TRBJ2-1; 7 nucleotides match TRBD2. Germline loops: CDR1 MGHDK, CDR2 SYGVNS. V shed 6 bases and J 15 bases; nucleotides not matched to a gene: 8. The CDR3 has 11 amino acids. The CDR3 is CASSAGTMTFF. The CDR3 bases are TGTGCCAGCAGCGCCGGGACTATGACGTTCTTC.

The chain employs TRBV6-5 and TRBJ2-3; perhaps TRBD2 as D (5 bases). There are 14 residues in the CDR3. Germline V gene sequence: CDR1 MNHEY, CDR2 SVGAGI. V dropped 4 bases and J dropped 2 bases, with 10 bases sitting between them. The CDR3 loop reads CASSSAGSTDTQYF. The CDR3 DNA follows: TGTGCCAGCAGTTCCGCGGGTTCCACAGATACGCAGTATTTT.

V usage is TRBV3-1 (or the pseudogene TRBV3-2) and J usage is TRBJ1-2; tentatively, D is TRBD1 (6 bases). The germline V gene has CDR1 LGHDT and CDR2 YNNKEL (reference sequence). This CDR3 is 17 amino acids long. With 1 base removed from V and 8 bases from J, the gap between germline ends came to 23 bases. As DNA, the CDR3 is TGTGCCAGCAGCCAAGGCCGGGACAAGGGATTCCGAGGCGGCTACACCTTC. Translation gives CASSQGRDKGFRGGYTF.

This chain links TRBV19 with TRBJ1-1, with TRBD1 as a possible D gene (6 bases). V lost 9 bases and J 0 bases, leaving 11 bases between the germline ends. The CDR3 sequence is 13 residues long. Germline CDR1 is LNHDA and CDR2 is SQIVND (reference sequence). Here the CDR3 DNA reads TGTGCCAGCTTTGGACAGATGAACACTGAAGCTTTCTTT. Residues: CASFGQMNTEAFF.

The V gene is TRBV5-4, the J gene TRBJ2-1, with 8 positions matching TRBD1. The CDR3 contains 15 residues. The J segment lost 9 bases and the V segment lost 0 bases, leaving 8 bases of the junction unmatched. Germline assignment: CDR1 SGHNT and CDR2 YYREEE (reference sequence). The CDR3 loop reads CASSLEQGVSGEQFF. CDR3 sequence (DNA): TGTGCCAGCAGCTTGGAACAGGGGGTATCGGGTGAGCAGTTCTTC.

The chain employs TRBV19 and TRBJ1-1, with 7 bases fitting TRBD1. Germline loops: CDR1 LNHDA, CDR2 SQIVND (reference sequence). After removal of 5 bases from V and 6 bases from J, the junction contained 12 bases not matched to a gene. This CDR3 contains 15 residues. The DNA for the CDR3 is TGTGCCAGTAGTCCTCGACAGGGAGGTAACCCTGAAGCTTTCTTT. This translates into CASSPRQGGNPEAFF.

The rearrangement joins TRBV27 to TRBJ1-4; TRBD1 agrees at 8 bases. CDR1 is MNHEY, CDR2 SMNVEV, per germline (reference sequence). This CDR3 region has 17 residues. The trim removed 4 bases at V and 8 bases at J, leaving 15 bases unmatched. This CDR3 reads CASSSRQGTLLGEKLFF. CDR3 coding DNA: TGTGCCAGCAGTTCACGACAGGGGACATTGTTGGGGGAAAAACTGTTTTTT.

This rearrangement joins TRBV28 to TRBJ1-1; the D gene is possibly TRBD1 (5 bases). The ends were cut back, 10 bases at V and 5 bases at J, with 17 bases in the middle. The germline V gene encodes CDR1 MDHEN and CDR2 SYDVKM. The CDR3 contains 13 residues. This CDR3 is CATTAGFVTEAFF. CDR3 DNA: TGTGCCACCACTGCAGGGTTTGTAACTGAAGCTTTCTTT.